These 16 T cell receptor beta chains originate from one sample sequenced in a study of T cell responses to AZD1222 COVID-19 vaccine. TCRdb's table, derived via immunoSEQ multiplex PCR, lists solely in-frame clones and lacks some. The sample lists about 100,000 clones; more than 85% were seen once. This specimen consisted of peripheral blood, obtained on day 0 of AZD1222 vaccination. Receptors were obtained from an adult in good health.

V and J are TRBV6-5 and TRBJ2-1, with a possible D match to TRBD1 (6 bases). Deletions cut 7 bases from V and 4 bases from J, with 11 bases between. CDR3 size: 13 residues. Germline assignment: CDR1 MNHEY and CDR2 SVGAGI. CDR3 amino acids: CASKGHRYNEQFF. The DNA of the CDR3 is TGTGCCAGCAAGGGACACCGATACAATGAGCAGTTCTTC.

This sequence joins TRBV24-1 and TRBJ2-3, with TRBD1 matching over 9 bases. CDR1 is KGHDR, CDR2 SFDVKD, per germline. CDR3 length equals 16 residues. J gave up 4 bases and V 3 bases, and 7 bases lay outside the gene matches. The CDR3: CATSDTPGQGADTQYF. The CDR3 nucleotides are TGTGCCACCAGTGATACCCCGGGACAGGGTGCAGATACGCAGTATTTT.

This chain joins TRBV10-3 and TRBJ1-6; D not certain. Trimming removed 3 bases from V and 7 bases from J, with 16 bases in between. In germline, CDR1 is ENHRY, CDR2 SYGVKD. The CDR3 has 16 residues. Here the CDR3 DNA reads TGTGCCATCAGTGATTTCGGCAGCCTGGCGAATTCACCCCTCCACTTT. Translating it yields CAISDFGSLANSPLHF.

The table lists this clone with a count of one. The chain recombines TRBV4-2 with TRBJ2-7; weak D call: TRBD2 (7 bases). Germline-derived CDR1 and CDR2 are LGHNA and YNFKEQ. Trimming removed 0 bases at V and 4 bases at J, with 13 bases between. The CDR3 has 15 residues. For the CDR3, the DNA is TGTGCCAGCAGCCAAGAAGGGGGACTACGTTACGAGCAGTACTTC. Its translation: CASSQEGGLRYEQYF.

The CDR3 spells CATSDTRQGEDEQFF. The CDR3 region has the DNA TGTGCCACCAGTGATACTCGACAGGGGGAGGATGAGCAGTTCTTC. The J gene is TRBJ2-1, the V gene TRBV24-1, with 9 bases that match TRBD1. The CDR3 has 15 residues. V gave up 3 bases and J gave up 8 bases; unmatched junction bases: 7. The V gene's germline CDR1 is KGHDR and CDR2 SFDVKD.

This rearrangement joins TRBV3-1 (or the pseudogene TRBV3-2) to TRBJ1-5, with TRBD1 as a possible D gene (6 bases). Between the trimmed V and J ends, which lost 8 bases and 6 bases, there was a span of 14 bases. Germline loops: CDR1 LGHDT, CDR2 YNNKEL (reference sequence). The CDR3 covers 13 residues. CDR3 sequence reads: CASAQGLGQPQHF. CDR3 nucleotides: TGTGCCAGCGCCCAGGGGCTTGGTCAGCCCCAGCATTTT.

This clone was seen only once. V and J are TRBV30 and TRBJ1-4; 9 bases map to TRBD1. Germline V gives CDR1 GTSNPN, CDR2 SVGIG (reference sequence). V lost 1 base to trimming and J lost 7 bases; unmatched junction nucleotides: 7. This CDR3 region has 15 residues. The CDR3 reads CAWSGPPDRGEKLFF. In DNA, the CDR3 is TGTGCCTGGAGTGGGCCCCCGGACAGGGGTGAAAAACTGTTTTTT.

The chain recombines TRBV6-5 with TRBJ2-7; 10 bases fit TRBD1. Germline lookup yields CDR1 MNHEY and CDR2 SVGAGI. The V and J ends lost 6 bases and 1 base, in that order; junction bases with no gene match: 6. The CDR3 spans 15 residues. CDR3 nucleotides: TGTGCCAGCAGGTTAGACAGGGGGCTATCCTACGAGCAGTACTTC. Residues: CASRLDRGLSYEQYF.

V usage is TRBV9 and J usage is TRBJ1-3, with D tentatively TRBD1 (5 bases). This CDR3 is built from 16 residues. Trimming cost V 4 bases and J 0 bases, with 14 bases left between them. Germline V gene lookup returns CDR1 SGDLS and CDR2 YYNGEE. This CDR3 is CASSPSGQSSGNTIYF. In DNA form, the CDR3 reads TGTGCCAGCAGCCCCTCGGGGCAGAGCTCTGGAAACACCATATATTTT.

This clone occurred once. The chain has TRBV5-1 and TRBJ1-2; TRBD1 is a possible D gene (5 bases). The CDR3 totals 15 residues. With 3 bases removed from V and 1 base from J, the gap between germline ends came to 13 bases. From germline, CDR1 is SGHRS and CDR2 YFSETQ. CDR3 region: CASSWTPGLNYGYTF. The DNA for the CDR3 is TGCGCCAGCAGCTGGACTCCGGGACTTAACTATGGCTACACCTTC.

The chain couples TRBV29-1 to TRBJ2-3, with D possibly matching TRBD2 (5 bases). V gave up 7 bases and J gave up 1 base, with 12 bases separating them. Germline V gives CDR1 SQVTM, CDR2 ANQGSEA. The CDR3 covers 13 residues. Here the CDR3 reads CSASDSRTDTQYF. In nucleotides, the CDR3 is TGCAGCGCTTCGGACTCTCGCACAGATACGCAGTATTTT.

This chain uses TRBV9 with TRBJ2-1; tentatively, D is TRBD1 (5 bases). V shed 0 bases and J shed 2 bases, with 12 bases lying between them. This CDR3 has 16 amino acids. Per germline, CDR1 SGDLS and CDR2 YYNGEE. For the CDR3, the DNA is TGTGCCAGCAGCGTAGAGGGGCGCGGACCCTACAATGAGCAGTTCTTC. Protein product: CASSVEGRGPYNEQFF.

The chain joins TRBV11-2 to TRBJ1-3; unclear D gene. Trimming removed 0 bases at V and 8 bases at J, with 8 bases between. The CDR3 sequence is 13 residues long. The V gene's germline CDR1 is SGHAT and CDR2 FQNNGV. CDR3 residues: CASSLDGGDTIYF. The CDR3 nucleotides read TGTGCCAGCAGCTTAGATGGTGGGGACACCATATATTTT.

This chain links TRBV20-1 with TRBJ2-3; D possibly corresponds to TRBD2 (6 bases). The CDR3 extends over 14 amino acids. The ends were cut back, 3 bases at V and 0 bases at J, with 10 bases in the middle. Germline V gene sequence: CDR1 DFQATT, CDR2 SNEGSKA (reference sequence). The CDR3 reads CSASGGLSTDTQYF. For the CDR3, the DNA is TGCAGTGCTAGTGGGGGACTTAGCACAGATACGCAGTATTTT.

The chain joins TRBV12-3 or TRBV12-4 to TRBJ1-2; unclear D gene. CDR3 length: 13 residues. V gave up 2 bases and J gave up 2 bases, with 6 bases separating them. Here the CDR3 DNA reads TGTGCCAGCAGTTTAAGCAGGAACTATGGCTACACCTTC. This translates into CASSLSRNYGYTF.

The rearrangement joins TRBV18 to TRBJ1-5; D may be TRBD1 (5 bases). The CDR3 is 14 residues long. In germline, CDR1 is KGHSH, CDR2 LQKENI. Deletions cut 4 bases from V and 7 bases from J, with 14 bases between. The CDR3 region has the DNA TGTGCCAGCTCACGAGCCCGGACAAGACAGCCCCAGCATTTT. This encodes CASSRARTRQPQHF.